Below, 16 T cell receptor beta chains from the same sample are listed, as sequenced in a study of shared clonotypes between healthy human individuals. Sequencing was performed with immunoSEQ multiplex PCR; in TCRdb, only in-frame clones are kept and a portion is missing. This table holds about 820,000 clones, almost 95% found once. Terminally differentiated effector memory CD45RA+ cells were left out of the naive CD8 fraction, which was CD45RO-negative and positively selected for CCR7. The sample was naive CD8+ T cells sorted from blood. The receptors shown here come from a man in his thirties or forties in good health.

The V gene is TRBV6-6, the J gene TRBJ1-5; a possible D gene is TRBD1 (5 bases). Germline CDR1 MNHNY, CDR2 SVGAGI (reference sequence). V shed 5 bases and J shed 4 bases, with 15 bases lying between them. This CDR3 has 15 amino acids. The CDR3 DNA sequence: TGTGCCAGCAGTCTTAATTTACAGGTGAATCAGCCCCAGCATTTT. Its protein product is CASSLNLQVNQPQHF.

CDR3: CASSPTLGSSYEQYF. The CDR3 nucleotides read TGTGCCAGCAGCCCCACTCTCGGGAGCTCCTACGAGCAGTACTTC. The chain joins TRBV13 to TRBJ2-7, with D possibly being TRBD2 (6 bases). Germline lookup yields CDR1 PRHDT and CDR2 FYEKMQ (reference sequence). CDR3 length: 15 amino acids. The V end lost 5 bases, the J end lost 0 bases, and 14 bases lay between the germline ends. The full variable domain, with the rest looked up from reference TRBV13 and TRBJ2-7, is AAGVIQSPRHLIKEKRETATLKCYPIPRHDTVYWYQQGPGQDPQFLISFYEKMQSDKGSIPDRFSAQQFSDYHSELNMSSLELGDSALYFCASSPTLGSSYEQYFGPGTRLTVT.

V is TRBV12-5 and J is TRBJ2-1, with 7 bases lining up with TRBD1. V gave up 6 bases and J gave up 3 bases; unmatched junction bases: 8. CDR3 length equals 15 residues. CDR1 is LGHNT and CDR2 is FRNRAP in the germline V gene. Here the CDR3 DNA reads TGTGCTAGTGGGACAGGGAGTGTAGTCTACAATGAGCAGTTCTTC. It codes for CASGTGSVVYNEQFF. Complete variable domain (other parts from reference TRBV12-5 and TRBJ2-1): DARVTQTPRHKVTEMGQEVTMRCQPILGHNTVFWYRQTMMQGLELLAYFRNRAPLDDSGMPKDRFSAEMPDATLATLKIQPSEPRDSAVYFCASGTGSVVYNEQFFGPGTRLTVL.

This clone occurred a few times. Other DNA sequences in this specimen translate into the identical CDR3. The chain has TRBV2 and TRBJ2-1; D unclear. The CDR3 covers 10 residues. The V gene's germline CDR1 is SNHLY and CDR2 FYNNEI. V shed 7 bases and J shed 7 bases, with 5 bases lying between them. The CDR3 DNA is TGTGCCAGCATGGGGAATGAGCAGTTCTTC. Its protein is CASMGNEQFF. The full variable domain, rest sourced from reference TRBV2 and TRBJ2-1, is EPEVTQTPSHQVTQMGQEVILRCVPISNHLYFYWYRQILGQKVEFLVSFYNNEISEKSEIFDDQFSVERPDGSNFTLKIRSTKLEDSAMYFCASMGNEQFFGPGTRLTVL.

This clone was recorded a few times. The J gene is TRBJ2-2, the V gene TRBV7-2; perhaps D is TRBD1 or TRBD2 (5 bases each). From germline, CDR1 is SGHTA and CDR2 FQGNSA. This CDR3 contains 15 residues. V dropped 0 bases and J dropped 5 bases, with 10 bases sitting between them. DNA of the CDR3: TGTGCCAGCAGCTTAGCTCCTGGGGGAACCGGGGAGCTGTTTTTT. Residues: CASSLAPGGTGELFF.

This clone was detected once. This chain uses TRBV28 with TRBJ2-7; no clear D. V was trimmed by 4 bases and J by 9 bases, leaving 13 bases between them. CDR3 length equals 12 residues. Germline V lookup: CDR1 MDHEN, CDR2 SYDVKM. CDR3 in amino acids: CASSWLSRGQYF. CDR3 sequence (DNA): TGTGCCAGCAGTTGGCTCTCTAGAGGGCAGTACTTC.

CDR3 residues: CASSPSGSTATQYF. The DNA for the CDR3 is TGTGCCAGCAGCCCCAGCGGGAGCACAGCCACGCAGTATTTT. The chain joins TRBV9 to TRBJ2-3, with 8 bases fitting TRBD2. J was trimmed by 9 bases and V by 4 bases; bases with no gene match: 10. Germline lookup yields CDR1 SGDLS and CDR2 YYNGEE. The length of the CDR3 is 14 residues.

The genes are TRBV7-3 and TRBJ2-3, with 7 positions matching TRBD1. V was pared by 6 bases and J by 5 bases, with 11 bases of the junction left unmatched. The CDR3 sequence is 15 residues long. CDR1 and CDR2 from the germline V gene are SGHTA and FQGTGA. The CDR3 protein is CASSSQPGQIDTQYF. The CDR3 DNA reads as TGTGCCAGCAGTTCTCAGCCGGGACAGATAGATACGCAGTATTTT.

On this clone itself: Distinct nucleotide sequences in the sample also encode this CDR3. V usage is TRBV7-9 and J usage is TRBJ2-3, with D perhaps assigned TRBD1 or TRBD2 (5 bases each). The CDR3 sequence is 13 residues long. V shed 1 base and J shed 4 bases, with 6 bases lying between them. Looked up from germline, CDR1 is SEHNR and CDR2 is FQNEAQ (reference sequence). The CDR3 region has the DNA TGTGCCAGCAGCTTAGGGGGGTCAGATACGCAGTATTTT. Translated: CASSLGGSDTQYF.

This chain links TRBV11-2 with TRBJ2-5, with D uncertain. Germline lookup yields CDR1 SGHAT and CDR2 FQNNGV. V shed 7 bases and J shed 5 bases, with 17 bases lying between them. This CDR3 is 14 amino acids long. In DNA, the CDR3 is TGTGCCAGCACCTCGAGACCCAGCCGGGAGACCCAGTACTTC. Its protein product is CASTSRPSRETQYF.

This rearrangement joins TRBV27 to TRBJ2-7; TRBD2 aligns across 8 bases. The CDR3 sequence is 14 residues long. V lost 7 bases to trimming and J lost 2 bases; unmatched junction nucleotides: 7. Looked up from germline, CDR1 is MNHEY and CDR2 is SMNVEV (reference sequence). The CDR3 is CASNRGGTTYEQYF. CDR3 sequence (DNA): TGTGCCAGCAACCGGGGGGGGACCACCTACGAGCAGTACTTC.

This rearrangement joins TRBV5-6 to TRBJ2-1; unclear D gene. Germline V CDR1 and CDR2: SGHDT, YYEEEE. The CDR3 sequence is 16 residues long. The germline V and J ends were trimmed by 3 bases and 2 bases, with 15 bases remaining between them. CDR3 DNA: TGTGCCAGCAGCTCTTCAACGGAAACGCCCTACAATGAGCAGTTCTTC. Its protein product is CASSSSTETPYNEQFF.

The rearrangement uses TRBV5-1 and TRBJ2-2; unclear D gene. With 0 bases removed from V and 2 bases from J, the gap between germline ends came to 8 bases. The CDR3 totals 15 residues. Looked up from germline, CDR1 is SGHRS and CDR2 is YFSETQ. In DNA, the CDR3 is TGCGCCAGCAGCTTGGGGACGGCAAACACCGGGGAGCTGTTTTTT. Translation gives CASSLGTANTGELFF.

The rearrangement joins TRBV27 to TRBJ2-7; D unresolved. Trimming cost V 6 bases and J 6 bases, with 12 bases left between them. CDR3 size: 12 residues. Germline V gene sequence: CDR1 MNHEY, CDR2 SMNVEV (reference sequence). The CDR3 spells CASRDPLSEQYF. CDR3 coding DNA: TGTGCCAGCAGGGACCCTCTGAGCGAGCAGTACTTC.

This sequence joins TRBV2 and TRBJ2-3; perhaps TRBD2 as D (5 bases). Germline V gene sequence: CDR1 SNHLY, CDR2 FYNNEI. CDR3 length equals 14 residues. The V and J ends lost 5 bases and 6 bases respectively, with 15 bases between them. The CDR3 reads CASSSDSTADTQYF. The DNA for the CDR3 is TGTGCCAGCAGTTCGGACTCAACAGCGGATACGCAGTATTTT.

The V call is TRBV9, the J call TRBJ2-2; 13 bases fit TRBD2. The CDR3 is 17 amino acids. The germline V gene has CDR1 SGDLS and CDR2 YYNGEE. V shed 4 bases, J shed 4 bases, and the junction held 7 bases outside the gene matches. CDR3 in amino acids: CASSPGTSGRATGELFF. The CDR3 DNA reads TGTGCCAGCAGCCCGGGTACTAGCGGGAGGGCCACCGGGGAGCTGTTTTTT.